This T cell receptor beta chain was sequenced during a study of blood T cell repertoires in COVID-19. Overall study context: Acute and convalescent COVID-19 specimens originated in the United States, Italy and Spain. Nucleic acid was either cDNA or gDNA, and it came from T cells, B-cell-depleted T cells, or PBMCs.

Trimming cost V 6 bases and J 5 bases, with 14 bases left between them. Germline-derived CDR1 and CDR2 are MNHNY and SVGAGI (reference sequence). This CDR3 has 14 amino acids. As processed by the authors: Reference gene primer amplification yielded estimated nucleated cell counts. The data were produced by immunoSEQ multiplex PCR, yet TCRdb's version contains in-frame clones alone and is incomplete. V and J calls and clone size are given by that table; D and trimming were obtained from the DNA. The sample records roughly 57,000 clones, approximately 80% being singletons. This clone was observed a few times.

Sequencing was done on a sample of peripheral blood. The rearrangement joins TRBV6-6 to TRBJ2-1; TRBD1 is a possible D gene (6 bases). This TCR was sampled from a man between 65 and 85 years old with active or convalescent COVID-19. The CDR3 loop reads CASSMDRVDNEQFF. As DNA, the CDR3 is TGTGCCAGCAGCATGGACAGAGTCGACAATGAGCAGTTCTTC.